The 16 T cell receptor beta chains given below trace back to one sample, sequenced in a study of T cell repertoires in cytomegalovirus infection. For these receptors, no antigen is known. MiXCR was run by TCRdb on the reads, yielding one entry per CDR3 protein. The sample includes about 480,000 distinct CDR3 sequences, around 30% of them seen just once. The specimen comprised cultured PBMCs, sampled from culture after CMV antigen stimulation. These receptors all stem from a human donor in good health (CMV status not recorded). Some clones in this sample may be carry-over from other donors' samples.

V is TRBV6-6 and J is TRBJ2-1, with 9 bases lining up with TRBD2. V was pared by 6 bases and J by 8 bases, with 8 bases of the junction left unmatched. Germline V lookup: CDR1 MNHNY, CDR2 SVGAGI (reference sequence). This CDR3 is 14 amino acids long. The CDR3 nucleotides are TGTGCCAGCAGAGGACTAGCGATCGTCGATGAGCAGTTCTTC. It codes for CASRGLAIVDEQFF.

The chain carries TRBV19 and TRBJ1-5; TRBD1 matches at 9 bases. CDR1 LNHDA and CDR2 SQIVND come from the germline V gene (reference sequence). The junction had 9 bases not matched to a gene; V was cut back by 2 bases and J by 4 bases. CDR3 size: 17 residues. The CDR3 loop is CASSISVGQGLNQPQHF. As DNA, the CDR3 is TGTGCCAGTAGTATATCGGTGGGACAGGGCTTAAATCAGCCCCAGCATTTT.

The J gene is TRBJ2-3, the V gene TRBV5-5; either TRBD1 or TRBD2 may supply D (5 bases each). Trimming left V 4 bases short and J 1 base short, with 10 bases between. The CDR3 contains 14 residues. Germline V lookup: CDR1 SGHKS, CDR2 YYEKEE (reference sequence). Written as DNA, the CDR3 is TGTGCCAGCAGCATAGGGGACCGCACAGATACGCAGTATTTT. Amino acids: CASSIGDRTDTQYF.

There are a few counts of this clonotype. This chain joins TRBV10-3 and TRBJ2-3; D gene uncertain. V shed 7 bases and J shed 2 bases, with 7 bases lying between them. The CDR3 extends over 12 amino acids. Looked up from germline, CDR1 is ENHRY and CDR2 is SYGVKD. The CDR3 DNA reads TGTGCCATCAAGGCCGACACAGATACGCAGTATTTT. Its protein is CAIKADTDTQYF.

The J gene is TRBJ2-3, the V gene TRBV12-3 or TRBV12-4; 11 bases line up with TRBD2. Losses at the gene ends were 8 bases for V and 3 bases for J; bases not matched to a gene: 10. The CDR3 covers 16 residues. As DNA, the CDR3 is TGTGCCAGCGAAAAAAGACTAGCGGGAACGACAGATACGCAGTATTTT. Translated, it gives CASEKRLAGTTDTQYF.

The rearrangement joins TRBV25-1 to TRBJ2-2; D ambiguous. The CDR3 loop spans 14 amino acids. The V end lost 3 bases, the J end lost 0 bases, and 5 bases lay between the germline ends. The germline CDR1 and CDR2 sequences are MGHDK and SYGVNS. The DNA of the CDR3 is TGTGCCAGCAGTGAGCGGACGAACACCGGGGAGCTGTTTTTT. Amino acid sequence: CASSERTNTGELFF. Full variable domain (remainder filled in from reference TRBV25-1 and TRBJ2-2): EADIYQTPRYLVIGTGKKITLECSQTMGHDKMYWYQQDPGMELHLIHYSYGVNSTEKGDLSSESTVSRIRTEHFPLTLESARPSHTSQYLCASSERTNTGELFFGEGSRLTVL.

The CDR3 is CASGGWNNEQFF. The CDR3, as DNA: TGTGCCAGTGGGGGCTGGAACAATGAGCAGTTCTTC. The rearrangement uses TRBV19 and TRBJ2-1, with a possible D match to TRBD1 (6 bases). Trimming removed 8 bases from V and 5 bases from J, with 10 bases in between. Per the germline V gene, CDR1 is LNHDA and CDR2 is SQIVND (reference sequence). The CDR3 contains 12 residues.

This clonotype was seen a few times. The rearrangement uses TRBV7-2 and TRBJ2-5, with TRBD2 matching over 8 bases. The CDR3 consists of 16 residues. Unmatched junction bases numbered 9, after V lost 5 bases and J lost 1 base. CDR1 and CDR2 from the germline V gene are SGHTA and FQGNSA. The chain's CDR3 is CASSPLAGSSQETQYF. The CDR3 region has the DNA TGTGCCAGCAGCCCGTTAGCGGGGAGCAGCCAAGAGACCCAGTACTTC.

J is TRBJ2-7 and V is TRBV24-1; 10 bases align to TRBD2. Per germline, CDR1 KGHDR and CDR2 SFDVKD. The CDR3 sequence is 18 residues long. V shed 2 bases and J 5 bases; nucleotides not matched to a gene: 14. The CDR3 sequence: CATSDWSSGSWFSHEQYV. CDR3 bases: TGTGCCACCAGTGATTGGTCTAGCGGGAGTTGGTTTTCCCACGAGCAGTACGTC.

This CDR3 reads CSARDLGTGYTF. DNA for the CDR3: TGCAGTGCTAGAGATTTAGGGACGGGCTACACCTTC. The chain is built from TRBV20-1 and TRBJ1-2, with a possible D match to TRBD1 (5 bases). Germline CDR1 and CDR2: DFQATT and SNEGSKA (reference sequence). V was shortened by 0 bases and J by 8 bases, with 10 bases between the two germline ends. The CDR3 length is 12 residues.

The chain has TRBV5-6 and TRBJ2-7; D remains ambiguous. Per the germline V gene, CDR1 is SGHDT and CDR2 is YYEEEE. The CDR3 runs to 14 residues. V was clipped by 3 bases and J by 3 bases, with 13 bases between them. DNA for the CDR3: TGTGCCAGCAGCTCCCCCGGTGATGTCTACGAGCAGTACGTC. Protein product: CASSSPGDVYEQYV.

V and J are TRBV28 and TRBJ2-1; 10 nucleotides align to TRBD2. The CDR3 has 14 amino acids. Germline CDR1 is MDHEN and CDR2 is SYDVKM. Trimming at V came to 8 bases and at J to 8 bases, leaving 9 bases not matched to a gene. CDR3 in DNA: TGTGCCAGCGTCGAGCTAGCGGGAGCGCATGAGCAGTTCTTC. Its protein product is CASVELAGAHEQFF.

The chain is built from TRBV6-6 and TRBJ2-2, with unresolved D. The CDR3 is 12 amino acids. V was shortened by 2 bases and J by 8 bases, with 6 bases between the two germline ends. The germline gives CDR1 MNHNY, CDR2 SVGAGI (reference sequence). Here the CDR3 reads CASSYRLGELFF. The CDR3 DNA reads TGTGCCAGCAGTTACCGGTTAGGGGAGCTGTTTTTT.

This clonotype occurred a few times. V gene TRBV7-2 combines with J gene TRBJ2-7; no firm D call. Germline V lookup: CDR1 SGHTA, CDR2 FQGNSA. The CDR3 has 15 amino acids. V was clipped by 4 bases and J by 3 bases, with 16 bases between them. In DNA form, the CDR3 reads TGTGCCAGCAGCTCCGCCCGGTCTGCCGTCTACGAGCAGTACTTC. Its translation is CASSSARSAVYEQYF. Full variable domain (missing parts from reference TRBV7-2 and TRBJ2-7): GAGVSQSPSNKVTEKGKDVELRCDPISGHTALYWYRQSLGQGLEFLIYFQGNSAPDKSGLPSDRFSAERTGGSVSTLTIQRTQQEDSAVYLCASSSARSAVYEQYFGPGTRLTVT.

The sample holds many counts of this clonotype. This chain uses TRBV7-2 with TRBJ1-2; D not resolved. The germline V and J ends were trimmed by 5 bases and 8 bases, with 12 bases remaining between them. The germline V gene encodes CDR1 SGHTA and CDR2 FQGNSA. The CDR3 spans 12 residues. CDR3 residues: CASSQEESGYTF. The CDR3, as DNA: TGTGCCAGCAGCCAAGAGGAGAGCGGCTACACCTTC.

Only a few counts were recorded for this clonotype. This sequence joins TRBV7-2 and TRBJ2-3; 13 bases are shared with TRBD2. V gave up 3 bases and J gave up 3 bases; unmatched junction bases: 9. From germline, CDR1 is SGHTA and CDR2 FQGNSA. This CDR3 contains 18 residues. CDR3 DNA sequence: TGTGCCAGCAGCTTCCGAAGATCGACTAGCGGGAGGACAGATACGCAGTATTTT. Its protein product is CASSFRRSTSGRTDTQYF.